A selection of T cell receptor beta chains follows, all from one sample in a study of T-cell reconstitution after alpha-beta-depleted transplantation in children. TCRdb passed the PCR reads through MiXCR, listing each CDR3 protein once. In the table there are about 980,000 distinct CDR3 sequences, about 31% of which are singletons. The sequenced sample was PBMCs, mostly from graft donor cells, obtained 360 days after TCRalphabeta/CD19-depleted stem cell transplant. The receptors shown here come from a boy younger than two who had a stem cell transplant for SCID, so the T cells may come from the graft donor. Each CDR3 is given with its conserved first and last residue.

V: TRBV5-1; J: TRBJ1-3; length: 17; CDR3: CASSLYFWTDSGNTIYF
V: TRBV6-2/TRBV6-3; J: TRBJ1-4; length: 13; CDR3: CASSAGNGEKLFF
V: TRBV12-3/TRBV12-4; J: TRBJ1-1; length: 15; CDR3: CASSPMTKRVTEAFF
V: TRBV5-1; J: TRBJ1-1; length: 14; CDR3: CASSPARPNTEAFF
V: TRBV20-1; J: TRBJ1-1; length: 13; CDR3: CSGRDRENTEAFF
V: TRBV7-9; J: TRBJ1-4; length: 15; CDR3: CASSPGTGTNEKLFF
V: TRBV7-2; J: TRBJ2-1; length: 17; CDR3: CASSLGQASQRYNEQFF
V: TRBV10-3; J: TRBJ1-1; length: 14; CDR3: CAISDPLGFTEAFF
V: TRBV5-1; J: TRBJ1-1; length: 17; CDR3: CASSTQGDRARNTEAFF
V: TRBV4-2; J: TRBJ1-3; length: 16; CDR3: CASSRTGLEPGNTIYF
V: TRBV7-2; J: TRBJ2-1; length: 11; CDR3: CASSSLNEQFF
V: TRBV4-1; J: TRBJ1-4; length: 16; CDR3: CASSQDPRYHGGKLFF
V: TRBV5-1; J: TRBJ2-5; length: 14; CDR3: CASSDSGIRETQYF
V: TRBV28; J: TRBJ1-2; length: 14; CDR3: CASSPWRPNYGYTF
V: TRBV7-7; J: TRBJ2-1; length: 15; CDR3: CASSLFHSSYNEQFF
V: TRBV14; J: TRBJ2-6; length: 17; CDR3: CASSPLSRASGANVLTF